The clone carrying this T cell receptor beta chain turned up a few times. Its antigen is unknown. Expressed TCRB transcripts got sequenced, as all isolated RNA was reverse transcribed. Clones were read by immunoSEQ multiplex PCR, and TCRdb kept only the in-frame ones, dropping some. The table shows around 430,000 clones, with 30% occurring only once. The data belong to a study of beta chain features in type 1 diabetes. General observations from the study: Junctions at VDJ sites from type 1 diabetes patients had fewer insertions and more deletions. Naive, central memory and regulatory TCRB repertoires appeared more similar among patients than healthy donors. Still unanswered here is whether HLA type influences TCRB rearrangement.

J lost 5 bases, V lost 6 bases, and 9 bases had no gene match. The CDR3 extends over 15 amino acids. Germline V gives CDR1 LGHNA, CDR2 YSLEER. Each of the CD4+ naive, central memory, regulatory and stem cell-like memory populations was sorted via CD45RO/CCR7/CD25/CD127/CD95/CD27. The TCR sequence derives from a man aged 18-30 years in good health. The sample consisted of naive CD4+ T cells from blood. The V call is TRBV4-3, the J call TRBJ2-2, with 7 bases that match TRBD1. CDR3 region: CASRDRAVGTGELFF. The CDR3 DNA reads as TGCGCCAGCAGAGACAGGGCGGTCGGGACCGGGGAGCTGTTTTTT.